The rows below give T cell receptor beta chains drawn from one sample of a study of CD8 T cells in Susac syndrome. MiXCR, applied by TCRdb to the immunoSEQ multiplex PCR reads, yields one record per CDR3 protein. The data contain approximately 190,000 distinct CDR3 sequences, just under 95% of them singletons. The sample comprised CD8+ T cells from PBMCs. These receptors originate from a human donor with Susac syndrome. The CDR3 runs from the conserved cysteine through the conserved F or W. The order of the fields is J gene, CDR3 length, V gene, clone size, D gene, CDR3 DNA, CDR3 protein. D genes are given only for firm matches. Where a row states a size, it is once, few, many or the class of an expanded clone; other rows omit it.

TRBJ2-5,15,TRBV7-9,-,TRBD2,TGTGCCAGCAGCTTAAGTAGCGGGGGACAAGAGACCCAGTACTTC,CASSLSSGGQETQYF
TRBJ2-1,14,TRBV9,-,-,TGTGCCAGCAGCGATAACTTACGTGGGAATGAGCAGTTCTTC,CASSDNLRGNEQFF
TRBJ1-5,16,TRBV9,-,TRBD1,TGTGCCAGCAGCCTAGGGACAGGAAATAGCAATCAGCCCCAGCATTTT,CASSLGTGNSNQPQHF
TRBJ1-2,15,TRBV4-1,-,-,TGCGCCAGCAGCCAACTCTCTGCGAAGAACTATGGCTACACCTTC,CASSQLSAKNYGYTF
TRBJ2-7,13,TRBV27,-,-,TGTGCCAGCAGATGGGGGCCGCAACACGAGCAGTACTTC,CASRWGPQHEQYF
TRBJ2-5,14,TRBV5-1,once,TRBD2,TGCGCCAGCAGCCTACGAGCGGGAGGTGAGACCCAGTACTTC,CASSLRAGGETQYF
TRBJ2-1,22,TRBV2,-,TRBD2,TGTGCCAGCAGTGAGACTCCCGGAAAGACTAGCGGGAGGTCAGCCTCCTACAATGAGCAGTTCTTC,CASSETPGKTSGRSASYNEQFF
TRBJ2-1,12,TRBV11-2,once,-,TGTGCCAGCAGCTTAGGTAGGGATGAGCAGTTCTTC,CASSLGRDEQFF
TRBJ1-1,13,TRBV20-1,-,-,TGCAGTGCTAGTAAAGCCGGGAACACTGAAGCTTTCTTT,CSASKAGNTEAFF
TRBJ2-1,14,TRBV9,-,-,TGTGCCAGCAGCCCAGAACAGGGCTACAATGAGCAGTTCTTC,CASSPEQGYNEQFF
TRBJ2-4,13,TRBV5-8,-,TRBD1,TGTGCCAGCAGGTCCGGGACAGAAAACATTCAGTACTTC,CASRSGTENIQYF
TRBJ2-7,16,TRBV19,-,-,TGTGCCAGTAGTATGGACCGAAGTAGGGAGATCGACGAGCAGTACTTC,CASSMDRSREIDEQYF
TRBJ1-1,14,TRBV14,-,-,TGTGCCAGCAGCCAAGAAGTGCGGGACACTGAAGCTTTCTTT,CASSQEVRDTEAFF
TRBJ2-1,16,TRBV19,once,TRBD2,TGTGCCAGTAGTATGACTAGCGGGGGGGCAGGCAATGAGCAGTTCTTC,CASSMTSGGAGNEQFF
TRBJ2-7,14,TRBV7-6,-,TRBD1,TGTGCCAGCAGCTTAGTGGGGGACAGCTACGAGCAGTACTTC,CASSLVGDSYEQYF
TRBJ2-1,14,TRBV20-1,-,TRBD2,TGCAGTGCTAAACCGGGACTAGCGGGGCCTGAGCAGTTCTTC,CSAKPGLAGPEQFF
TRBJ2-1,16,TRBV5-1,-,-,TGCGCCAGCAGCTTGGGGGGCTATTTCTCCTACAATGAGCAGTTCTTC,CASSLGGYFSYNEQFF
TRBJ1-5,16,TRBV4-1,-,-,TGCGCCAGCAGCCAAGAGGGAGAAAATAGCAATCAGCCCCAGCATTTT,CASSQEGENSNQPQHF
TRBJ2-2,16,TRBV27,-,-,TGTGCCAGCAGTTTCGGTGCGGGGACGAACACCGGGGAGCTGTTTTTT,CASSFGAGTNTGELFF
TRBJ1-5,15,TRBV4-1,-,TRBD1,TGCGCCAGCAGCCAAGAAGACAGGGGCAATCAGCCCCAGCATTTT,CASSQEDRGNQPQHF
TRBJ2-3,16,TRBV24-1,-,-,TGTGCCACCAGTGATTCCGACGGTATGGGAACAGATACGCAGTATTTT,CATSDSDGMGTDTQYF
TRBJ2-1,15,TRBV30,-,TRBD2,TGTGCCTGGACTGAAAAGCGGGGGGTGGGCAATGAGCAGTTCTTC,CAWTEKRGVGNEQFF
TRBJ2-5,12,TRBV20-1,-,-,TGCAGTGCTCTACTGGGCTCCCAGACCCAGTACTTC,CSALLGSQTQYF
TRBJ2-7,14,TRBV19,-,TRBD2,TGTGCCAGTAGTATAGCCCCTAGCGGGTACGAGCAGTACTTC,CASSIAPSGYEQYF
TRBJ2-7,16,TRBV5-6,-,-,TGTGCCAGCAGCTTGGCCGTCACAGAATTCTTCTACGAGCAGTACTTC,CASSLAVTEFFYEQYF
TRBJ2-5,16,TRBV30,-,TRBD2,TGTGCCTGGAGTGTAGGGACGGGGGGGGTGCAAGAGACCCAGTACTTC,CAWSVGTGGVQETQYF
TRBJ1-2,15,TRBV28,-,-,TGTGCCAGCAGTTTATACACCACCGCGGGCTATGGCTACACCTTC,CASSLYTTAGYGYTF
TRBJ2-1,16,TRBV7-9,-,-,TGTGCCAGCAGCTTACTCGCCGGGGCTCGGTACAATGAGCAGTTCTTC,CASSLLAGARYNEQFF
TRBJ2-1,18,TRBV4-2,-,-,TGTGCCAGCAGCCAAGATCCGTTAATAGCCCTCTCCTACAATGAGCAGTTCTTC,CASSQDPLIALSYNEQFF
TRBJ2-7,16,TRBV5-6,once,-,TGTGCCAGCAGCTTGCCGAGCGACGACAGCTCCTACGAGCAGTACTTC,CASSLPSDDSSYEQYF
TRBJ1-5,15,TRBV7-2,-,-,TGTGCCAGCAGCCTTGGACAGAATAGCAATCAGCCCCAGCATTTT,CASSLGQNSNQPQHF
TRBJ1-1,14,TRBV5-6,-,-,TGTGCCAGCAGCGAGGACGACAGGAACACTGAAGCTTTCTTT,CASSEDDRNTEAFF
TRBJ2-2,16,TRBV9,-,-,TGTGCCAGCAGCGTTACAGGTGTGGCGAACACCGGGGAGCTGTTTTTT,CASSVTGVANTGELFF
TRBJ2-2,12,TRBV24-1,-,-,TGTGCCACCAGTGATAAGGCCGGGGAGCTGTTTTTT,CATSDKAGELFF
TRBJ2-7,14,TRBV18,-,-,TGTGCCAGCTCACAATCCTCCTCAGTCTACGAGCAGTACTTC,CASSQSSSVYEQYF
TRBJ1-2,15,TRBV27,-,-,TGTGCCAGCAGTTTAAGGGGGGGCCCTTACTATGGCTACACCTTC,CASSLRGGPYYGYTF
TRBJ2-7,13,TRBV20-1,-,TRBD2,TGCAGTGCTAGCGGGAGGGCCTTCTACGAGCAGTACTTC,CSASGRAFYEQYF
TRBJ2-5,12,TRBV7-9,-,-,TGTGTTGCGGTAGGCTCCCAAGAGACCCAGTACTTC,CVAVGSQETQYF
TRBJ2-2,11,TRBV11-2,-,-,TGTGCCAGCAGCTCAGTCCGGGAGCTGTTTTTT,CASSSVRELFF
TRBJ2-1,16,TRBV19,-,-,TGTGCCAGTAGTATTTGGGGGAGAGTGAATGGTGATGAGCAGTTCTTC,CASSIWGRVNGDEQFF
TRBJ2-3,16,TRBV7-3,-,TRBD2,TGTGCCAGCAGCTTGGGGGGACTAGCGGGAGTAGATACGCAGTATTTT,CASSLGGLAGVDTQYF
TRBJ2-2,13,TRBV3-1,-,-,TGTGCCAGCAGCCAACGGGACTCTGGGGAGCTGTTTTTT,CASSQRDSGELFF
TRBJ2-1,16,TRBV5-4,-,TRBD2,TGTGCCAGCAGCTTGGGCGCTAGCGGGTCGTACAATGAGCAGTTCTTC,CASSLGASGSYNEQFF
TRBJ1-4,15,TRBV12-3/TRBV12-4,once,-,TGTGCCAGCAGTTTATCAGGACCAACTAATGAAAAACTGTTTTTT,CASSLSGPTNEKLFF
TRBJ1-1,14,TRBV12-3/TRBV12-4,few,-,TGTGCCAGCAGTTTGGTTACGGCGAACACTGAAGCTTTCTTT,CASSLVTANTEAFF
TRBJ2-6,19,TRBV11-2,-,TRBD1,TGTGCCAGCAGCTTAGTAGGGACAGGGGCCTCCTCTGGGGCCAACGTCCTGACTTTC,CASSLVGTGASSGANVLTF
TRBJ1-5,14,TRBV6-5,-,-,TGTGCCAGCAGTTATAGGGGACTCAATCAGCCCCAGCATTTT,CASSYRGLNQPQHF
TRBJ2-5,14,TRBV28,-,TRBD1,TGTGCCAGCAGTTTGACAGGGGAAGGGGAGACCCAGTACTTC,CASSLTGEGETQYF